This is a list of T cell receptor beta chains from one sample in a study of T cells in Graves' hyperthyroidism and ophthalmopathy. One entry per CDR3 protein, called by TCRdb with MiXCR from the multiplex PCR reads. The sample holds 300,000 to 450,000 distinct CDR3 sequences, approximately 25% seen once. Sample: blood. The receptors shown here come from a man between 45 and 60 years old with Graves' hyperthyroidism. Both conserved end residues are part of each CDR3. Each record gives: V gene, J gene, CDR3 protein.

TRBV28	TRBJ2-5	CASSPGTGTQNTQYF
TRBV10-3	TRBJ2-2	CAIGPSGGQLFF
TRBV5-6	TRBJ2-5	CASSPRLAGGRRETQYF
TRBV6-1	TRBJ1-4	CASSPGQPSNEKLFF
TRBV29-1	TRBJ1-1	CSVGTGWNTEAFF
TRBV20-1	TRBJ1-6	CSAQQWPNSPLHF
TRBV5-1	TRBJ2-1	CASSPDRAGAGEQFF
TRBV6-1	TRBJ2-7	CASSNSGIPYEQYF
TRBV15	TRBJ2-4	CATSSGSTGGIQYF
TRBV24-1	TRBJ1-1	CATSDAGYTEAFF
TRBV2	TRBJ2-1	CASMGVVSSYNEQFF
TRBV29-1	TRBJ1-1	CSVDGLTDTEAFF
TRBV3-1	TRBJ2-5	CASSQTVVEETQYF
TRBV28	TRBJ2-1	CASSLAANEQFF
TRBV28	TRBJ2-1	CASSLGRGPYNEQFF
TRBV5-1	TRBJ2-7	CASSLPTVYEQYF
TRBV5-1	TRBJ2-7	CASSDVFGGNSYEQYF
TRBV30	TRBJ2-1	CAWTLLNGGEQFF
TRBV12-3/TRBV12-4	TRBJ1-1	CASSFTRGNTEAFF
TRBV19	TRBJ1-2	CASSMSTGTNYGYTF
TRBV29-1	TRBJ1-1	CSVGLGGNTEAFF
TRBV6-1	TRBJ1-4	CASRREWGTNEKLFF
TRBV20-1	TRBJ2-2	CSARDPRGLNTGELFF
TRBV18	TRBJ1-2	CASSPDRVSNYGYTF
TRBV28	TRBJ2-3	CASSFALAGGTDTQYF
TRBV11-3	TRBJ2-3	CASSTLGGGLTDTQYF
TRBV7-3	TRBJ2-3	CASSLQRGRTDTQYF
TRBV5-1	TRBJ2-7	CASSLGLAGVSSYEQYF
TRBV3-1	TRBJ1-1	CASSQDWDYGAEAFF
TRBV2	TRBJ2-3	CAGGGSPRGVTQYF
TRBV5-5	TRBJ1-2	CASSSAGGTYGYTF
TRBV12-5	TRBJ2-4	CASVRSGNIQYF
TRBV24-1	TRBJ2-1	CATSDARLVSYNEQFF
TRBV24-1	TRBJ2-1	CANPDYNEQFF
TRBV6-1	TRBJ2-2	CASSIQGANTGELFF
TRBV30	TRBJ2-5	CAWTRLAVGTETQYF